The entry below gives a single TCR beta chain sequence along with its context. This sample stems from a study of blood T cell repertoires in COVID-19. Using immunoSEQ multiplex PCR, the repertoire was profiled, and TCRdb retains in-frame clones only, with some absent. Altogether about 94,000 clones are present, just over 85% being singletons, with the ten largest covering approximately 13%. The length of the CDR3 is 13 residues. Deletions cut 6 bases from V and 2 bases from J, with 14 bases between. Germline CDR1 is DFQATT and CDR2 is SNEGSKA (reference sequence). The receptor was derived from a woman between 55 and 75 years old in a cohort sampled during active or convalescent COVID-19. J is TRBJ2-7 and V is TRBV20-1; D possibly corresponds to TRBD2 (6 bases). Input material: peripheral blood. The DNA for the CDR3 is TGCAGTGCCAGTGGCGGGGACGCCTACGAGCAGTACTTC. Protein: CSASGGDAYEQYF.